Presented here are 15 T cell receptor beta chains from one specimen sequenced in a study of Ad26.COV2.S vaccination and SARS-CoV-2 variants (dated by TCRdb to the early 2020s). Explained via the paper, the treatment or condition label denotes: 15 to 20 received Ad26.COV2.S at low or high dose, single or two shots; about 5 received placebo; per-sample allocation not given. For vaccine and placebo recipients, repertoires were sequenced using samples collected on day 63 after the first injection. To prepare the library, the immunoSEQ multiplex PCR assay was applied. Held by TCRdb, this immuneACCESS table contains in-frame sequences only and omits some clones. Under half of the omission traces to an unresolved V gene where checked; the cause of the rest is unknown. The sample profile shows about 480,000 clones; 87% of them were found once. Of the sample, 9.5% to 15% is held by the ten largest clones.

Source: peripheral blood, taken in a trial of Ad26.COV2.S vaccine versus placebo. The receptors shown here come from a person between 18 and 59 years old who received the Ad26.COV2.S COVID-19 vaccine or a placebo.

V is TRBV5-1 and J is TRBJ1-6; unclear D gene. The CDR3 has 15 amino acids. Germline loops: CDR1 SGHRS, CDR2 YFSETQ. Deletions cut 4 bases from V and 7 bases from J, with 15 bases between. The chain's CDR3 is CASSLLRPINSPLHF. The CDR3 region has the DNA TGCGCCAGCAGCCTTCTGAGGCCGATCAATTCACCCCTCCACTTT.

This clone is a singleton in its sample. The chain recombines TRBV7-3 with TRBJ2-7; D gene ambiguous. Germline-derived CDR1 and CDR2 are SGHTA and FQGTGA. Trimming shortened V by 2 bases and J by 3 bases, and 14 bases separated the two germline ends. The CDR3 contains 15 residues. Here the CDR3 reads CASSLFPQSNYEQYF. The CDR3 DNA sequence: TGTGCCAGCAGCTTATTCCCACAATCTAACTACGAGCAGTACTTC. Variable domain in full (rest from reference TRBV7-3 and TRBJ2-7): GAGVSQTPSNKVTEKGKYVELRCDPISGHTALYWYRQSLGQGPEFLIYFQGTGAADDSGLPNDRFFAVRPEGSVSTLKIQRTERGDSAVYLCASSLFPQSNYEQYFGPGTRLTVT.

The rearrangement uses TRBV6-1 and TRBJ2-7, with TRBD2 identical over 9 bases. This CDR3 is 15 amino acids long. Germline-derived CDR1 and CDR2 are MNHNS and SASEGT. V shed 1 base and J 9 bases; nucleotides not matched to a gene: 10. As DNA, the CDR3 is TGTGCCAGCAGTGAAGGGTTAGCGGGAGTGTCTGGGCAGTACTTC. Its protein product is CASSEGLAGVSGQYF.

As regards this clone: The germline gene is not matched at one end of the junction; a read error may be the cause. This chain connects TRBV7-7 to TRBJ2-2; D not resolved. The CDR3 covers 15 residues. CDR1 and CDR2 from the germline V gene are SSHAT and FNYEAQ (reference sequence). The CDR3 region is CASSPVSTNTGELFF. The CDR3 region has the DNA TGTGCTAGCAGCCCTGTCTCGACGAACACCGGGGAGCTGTTTTTT.

The genes are TRBV28 and TRBJ2-1; 9 bases agree with TRBD1. The length of the CDR3 is 15 residues. Germline V gives CDR1 MDHEN, CDR2 SYDVKM. V lost 11 bases and J lost 9; bases outside the gene matches: 17. CDR3 region: CASIQGAGVKFEQFF. CDR3 sequence (DNA): TGTGCCTCAATACAGGGGGCAGGGGTTAAGTTTGAGCAGTTCTTC.

The chain couples TRBV2 to TRBJ2-5; D is unresolved. CDR1 is SNHLY and CDR2 is FYNNEI in the germline V gene. This CDR3 has 13 amino acids. V lost 4 bases and J 3 bases, leaving 9 bases between the germline ends. This CDR3 is CASSGPDKETQYF. The DNA of the CDR3 is TGTGCCAGCAGTGGACCCGATAAAGAGACCCAGTACTTC.

This clone is labeled as medium-sized (0.01 to 0.1%). The chain has TRBV2 and TRBJ1-5; D remains unclear. The CDR3 extends over 17 amino acids. CDR1 and CDR2 (germline): SNHLY, FYNNEI. Between the trimmed V and J ends, which lost 5 bases and 2 bases, there was a span of 19 bases. CDR3 in DNA: TGTGCCAGCAGTATCGCCGCCCGGGGTTTGGGCAATCAGCCCCAGCATTTT. Residues: CASSIAARGLGNQPQHF.

This clone was seen a single time. CDR3: CASSATVYEQYF. The DNA for the CDR3 is TGTGCCAGCAGCGCGACAGTATACGAGCAGTACTTC. V and J are TRBV5-5 and TRBJ2-7; tentatively, D is TRBD1 (5 bases). The V end was cut by 4 bases, the J end by 4 bases, with 9 bases between. This CDR3 has 12 amino acids. Per the germline V gene, CDR1 is SGHKS and CDR2 is YYEKEE (reference sequence).

This clone has just one count. The rearrangement links TRBV3-1 (or the pseudogene TRBV3-2) to TRBJ1-2; a weak D match, TRBD1 (5 bases). Between the trimmed V and J ends, which lost 4 bases and 4 bases, there was a span of 19 bases. Germline V gene lookup returns CDR1 LGHDT and CDR2 YNNKEL (reference sequence). The CDR3 has 16 residues. The CDR3: CASSPPRQGGGYGYTF. The CDR3 DNA reads as TGTGCCAGCAGCCCCCCAAGGCAGGGCGGTGGCTATGGCTACACCTTC.

J is TRBJ2-6 and V is TRBV29-1; D possibly matches TRBD1 or TRBD2 (5 bases each). The CDR3 covers 18 residues. V gave up 4 bases and J gave up 0 bases, with 19 bases separating them. Germline CDR1 reads SQVTM; CDR2 reads ANQGSEA. The CDR3 loop is CSVATGVQGGSGANVLTF. Here the CDR3 DNA reads TGCAGCGTTGCGACCGGGGTGCAGGGTGGCTCTGGGGCCAACGTCCTGACTTTC.

This clone was counted a few times. This chain connects TRBV4-1 to TRBJ1-3; D perhaps matches TRBD1 (6 bases). The V and J ends lost 2 bases and 0 bases respectively, with 11 bases between them. This CDR3 comprises 16 residues. Looked up from germline, CDR1 is MGHRA and CDR2 is YSYEKL. The CDR3 region is CASSQRGQSSGNTIYF. In nucleotides, the CDR3 is TGCGCCAGCAGCCAAAGGGGACAAAGCTCTGGAAACACCATATATTTT.

The chain combines TRBV5-4 with TRBJ1-2; TRBD1 is a possible D gene (5 bases). With 5 bases removed from V and 8 bases from J, the gap between germline ends came to 19 bases. Germline V gives CDR1 SGHNT, CDR2 YYREEE (reference sequence). The CDR3 is made up of 14 amino acids. CDR3 loop: CASSSGFLLEGYTF. Written as DNA, the CDR3 is TGTGCCAGCAGTTCAGGGTTTTTGTTGGAGGGCTACACCTTC. The complete variable domain, with remaining parts taken from reference TRBV5-4 and TRBJ1-2, reads ETGVTQSPTHLIKTRGQQVTLRCSSQSGHNTVSWYQQALGQGPQFIFQYYREEENGRGNFPPRFSGLQFPNYSSELNVNALELDDSALYLCASSSGFLLEGYTFGSGTRLTVV.

The chain recombines TRBV30 with TRBJ2-7; 12 bases agree with TRBD2. CDR3 length: 15 amino acids. CDR1 is GTSNPN, CDR2 SVGIG, per germline (reference sequence). V shed 0 bases, J shed 5 bases, and the junction held 5 bases outside the gene matches. CDR3 region: CAWSVPASGRDEQYF. The CDR3 DNA reads as TGTGCCTGGAGTGTACCCGCTAGCGGGAGGGACGAGCAGTACTTC.

The chain couples TRBV7-3 to TRBJ2-3; 12 bases fit TRBD2. Germline V gives CDR1 SGHTA, CDR2 FQGTGA. This CDR3 comprises 14 residues. Unmatched junction bases numbered 2, after V lost 5 bases and J lost 5 bases. For the CDR3, the DNA is TGTGCCAGCAGCCCGGGACTAGCGGGAGATACGCAGTATTTT. Its translation is CASSPGLAGDTQYF.

The rearrangement uses TRBV7-3 and TRBJ2-5; 9 positions agree with TRBD2. Trimming at V came to 3 bases and at J to 4 bases, leaving 6 bases not matched to a gene. Germline assignment: CDR1 SGHTA and CDR2 FQGTGA. The CDR3 is made up of 15 amino acids. In DNA form, the CDR3 reads TGTGCCAGCAGCTTCGGCGGGAGGGCCGTAGAGACCCAGTACTTC. Translated: CASSFGGRAVETQYF.